A single TCR beta chain is shown here with its context. This entry belongs to a study of blood T cell repertoires in COVID-19. Study-wide background: Italy, Spain and the United States were the sources of the convalescent and acute COVID-19 samples. The analysed material was cDNA or gDNA that came from T cells, B-cell-depleted T cells, or PBMCs.

V was pared by 3 bases and J by 8 bases, with 10 bases between. Germline V gene lookup returns CDR1 MDHEN and CDR2 SYDVKM. The CDR3 runs 13 residues. Authors' processing steps: By means of reference gene primer amplification, nucleated cell counts were estimated. The table came from immunoSEQ multiplex PCR; TCRdb's copy has only in-frame clones and leaves some out. V and J calls and clone size are copied from that table; D and trimming were computed from the DNA. The table lists more than 150,000 clones, 85% to 90% of them singletons. Sequencing input: peripheral blood. The sequence was obtained from a man between 65 and 85 years old with active or convalescent COVID-19. The V gene is TRBV28, the J gene TRBJ1-4; D might be TRBD1 (5 bases). The CDR3 region has the DNA TGTGCCAGCAGTTTGGGGGGGGAGGAAAAACTGTTTTTT. Protein product: CASSLGGEEKLFF.